This T cell receptor gamma chain was sequenced during a study of Vδ1+ human thymocytes. Study-wide findings and caveats: Thymic TRG and TRD repertoires appeared highly polyclonal.

The CDR3 length is 14 residues. J was trimmed by 6 bases and V by 1 base; bases with no gene match: 9. Germline V CDR1 and CDR2: GITISATS, ISYDGTV (reference sequence). Extracted RNA was reverse transcribed into cDNA. CDR3 amplicons came from multiplex PCR with pooled V-gene forward and constant-region reverse primers. TCRdb re-analyzed the multiplex PCR reads via CATT. The sample consists of about 36,000 gamma-chain clones, over 20% of them appearing once. In regard to this clone: Its specificity is unknown.

The source is a girl in the first two years of life who had congenital heart surgery. Sequenced input: Vdelta1+ gamma-delta thymocytes from the thymus. Subset in this sample: FACS-sorted CD3+ TCRalphabeta- TCRVdelta1+ TCRVdelta2- thymocytes. This chain uses TRGV9 with TRGJ1 or TRGJ2. This chain's CDR3 is CALWEVLRPYKKLF. In DNA form, the CDR3 reads TGTGCCTTGTGGGAGGTTCTTCGTCCTTATAAGAAACTCTTT.